Below, 10 T cell receptor beta chains from the same sample are listed, as sequenced in a study of shared clonotypes between healthy human individuals. TCRdb's table, derived via immunoSEQ multiplex PCR, lists solely in-frame clones and lacks some. The repertoire holds over 400,000 clones, approximately 81% seen once, with about an eighth in the top ten. Material: PBMCs. These receptors were collected from a middle-aged woman in good health. Some clones in this sample may be carry-over from other donors' samples.

On this clone: A far more abundant clone sits one base away, making this likely a read error. It is likely a read error, because the conserved phenylalanine at the end of the CDR3 is missing. The chain links TRBV28 to TRBJ2-7; TRBD2 agrees at 9 bases. The V gene's germline CDR1 is MDHEN and CDR2 SYDVKM. CDR3 length: 17 amino acids. V shed 3 bases, J shed 6 bases, and the junction held 15 bases outside the gene matches. The DNA for the CDR3 is TGTGCCAGCAGTTTGGGGGGGGCTAGCGGGAAAATGAGCGAGCAGTACCTC. Amino acids: CASSLGGASGKMSEQYL.

The CDR3 nucleotides are TGTGCCAGCAGCTTAGATAGAGGGACAGATACGCAGTATTTT. It is translated as CASSLDRGTDTQYF. V is TRBV7-9 and J is TRBJ2-3, with D tentatively TRBD2 (5 bases). The ends were cut back, 1 base at V and 3 bases at J, with 8 bases in the middle. Germline assignment: CDR1 SEHNR and CDR2 FQNEAQ (reference sequence). The CDR3 has 14 amino acids.

The V and J genes are TRBV9 and TRBJ2-5; 13 bases are shared with TRBD2. Germline V CDR1 and CDR2: SGDLS, YYNGEE. V was pared by 3 bases and J by 5 bases, with 4 bases of the junction left unmatched. The CDR3 contains 15 residues. The CDR3 DNA is TGTGCCAGCAGCGACGGACTAGCGGGAGCTGAGACCCAGTACTTC. Translating gives CASSDGLAGAETQYF.

A word on this clone: This likely stems from a read error, as it lies one base from a far larger clone. This chain links TRBV2 with TRBJ2-7, with 10 nucleotides matching TRBD1. There are 14 residues in the CDR3. V was clipped by 5 bases and J by 9 bases; unmatched bases: 10. Germline V lookup: CDR1 SNHLY, CDR2 FYNNEI. CDR3 coding DNA: TGTGCCAGCAGTCCCGGGACAGGGGACGACGGGCAGTACTTC. It translates to CASSPGTGDDGQYF.

The rearrangement joins TRBV11-3 to TRBJ1-1; D gene uncertain. Germline CDR1 and CDR2: SGHNT and YENEEA. The ends were cut back, 4 bases at V and 6 bases at J, with 18 bases in the middle. This CDR3 is built from 15 residues. The CDR3 nucleotides are TGTGCCAGCAGCTCCGGGGAGAGGAGGCCGGCTGAAGCTTTCTTT. Translation: CASSSGERRPAEAFF.

The rearrangement joins TRBV28 to TRBJ1-2; TRBD1 aligns across 10 bases. The CDR3 length is 17 residues. Trimming cost V 4 bases and J 4 bases; bases outside gene matches: 12. Germline V lookup: CDR1 MDHEN, CDR2 SYDVKM. DNA for the CDR3: TGTGCCAGCAGTTCCCCAACCGGGACAGGGGTTGGCTATGGCTACACCTTC. Translating gives CASSSPTGTGVGYGYTF.

V gene TRBV28 combines with J gene TRBJ2-7, with D tentatively TRBD2 (5 bases). The CDR3 has 15 residues. The germline V gene encodes CDR1 MDHEN and CDR2 SYDVKM. Trimming removed 3 bases at V and 3 bases at J, with 15 bases between. As DNA, the CDR3 is TGTGCCAGCAGTTTGAAGCGCCCACTAGACTACGAGCAGTACTTC. Translation gives CASSLKRPLDYEQYF.

The rearrangement links TRBV27 to TRBJ1-4; perhaps TRBD1 as D (6 bases). Trimming pared 2 bases from V and 3 bases from J, leaving 10 bases between. The CDR3 is 15 residues long. Germline loops: CDR1 MNHEY, CDR2 SMNVEV (reference sequence). The CDR3 sequence is CASSLQGLANEKLFF. The DNA of the CDR3 is TGTGCCAGCAGTTTACAGGGGTTGGCTAATGAAAAACTGTTTTTT.

The chain carries TRBV4-2 and TRBJ2-7; TRBD1 matches at 10 bases. This CDR3 spans 16 amino acids. Trimming removed 2 bases from V and 4 bases from J; junction bases left unmatched: 8. Germline values: CDR1 LGHNA, CDR2 YNFKEQ. The CDR3 region has the DNA TGTGCCAGCAGCCAACAAACGGGACAGGGGTTGTACGAGCAGTACTTC. It encodes CASSQQTGQGLYEQYF.

The gene calls are TRBV28 and TRBJ1-3; no clear D gene. Trimming took off 7 bases at V and 4 bases at J, with 8 bases between the two ends. CDR3 size: 12 residues. The germline gives CDR1 MDHEN, CDR2 SYDVKM. The CDR3 protein is CASIEKGNTIYF. CDR3 DNA: TGTGCCAGCATCGAAAAGGGAAACACCATATATTTT.